The clone carrying this T cell receptor (beta chain) was seen ten or more times. Its antigen is unidentified. Amplification of TCR beta CDR3 regions used RNA as the template. The TCR CDR3 was amplified in a first-round RT-PCR using the HTBI primer set. TCRdb passed the multiplex PCR reads through MiXCR, listing each CDR3 protein once. The sample carries 330,000 or so distinct CDR3 sequences, 18% recorded once. This sample stems from a study of T cells in Graves' hyperthyroidism and ophthalmopathy. Study context: The authors collected peripheral blood at initial diagnosis, before any treatment.

The V gene end was trimmed by 2 bases and the J gene end by 1 base; junction bases not matched to a gene: 13. CDR3 length equals 18 residues. The germline V gene encodes CDR1 LNHNV and CDR2 YYDKDF (reference sequence). Study-level points and caveats: Blood shared most expanded thyroid clonotypes above 0.001.

Ophthalmopathy patients all had a Clinical Activity Score of at least 3, a NOSPECS grade of at least 4 and disease under 3 months old. This sequence was found in a woman between 40 and 55 years old with Graves' ophthalmopathy. The genes are TRBV15 and TRBJ2-5; TRBD2 agrees at 7 bases. Material for sequencing was blood. Here the CDR3 reads CATSRHAGDSITQETQYF. CDR3 in DNA: TGTGCCACCAGCAGACACGCGGGGGACTCAATAACCCAAGAGACCCAGTACTTC.